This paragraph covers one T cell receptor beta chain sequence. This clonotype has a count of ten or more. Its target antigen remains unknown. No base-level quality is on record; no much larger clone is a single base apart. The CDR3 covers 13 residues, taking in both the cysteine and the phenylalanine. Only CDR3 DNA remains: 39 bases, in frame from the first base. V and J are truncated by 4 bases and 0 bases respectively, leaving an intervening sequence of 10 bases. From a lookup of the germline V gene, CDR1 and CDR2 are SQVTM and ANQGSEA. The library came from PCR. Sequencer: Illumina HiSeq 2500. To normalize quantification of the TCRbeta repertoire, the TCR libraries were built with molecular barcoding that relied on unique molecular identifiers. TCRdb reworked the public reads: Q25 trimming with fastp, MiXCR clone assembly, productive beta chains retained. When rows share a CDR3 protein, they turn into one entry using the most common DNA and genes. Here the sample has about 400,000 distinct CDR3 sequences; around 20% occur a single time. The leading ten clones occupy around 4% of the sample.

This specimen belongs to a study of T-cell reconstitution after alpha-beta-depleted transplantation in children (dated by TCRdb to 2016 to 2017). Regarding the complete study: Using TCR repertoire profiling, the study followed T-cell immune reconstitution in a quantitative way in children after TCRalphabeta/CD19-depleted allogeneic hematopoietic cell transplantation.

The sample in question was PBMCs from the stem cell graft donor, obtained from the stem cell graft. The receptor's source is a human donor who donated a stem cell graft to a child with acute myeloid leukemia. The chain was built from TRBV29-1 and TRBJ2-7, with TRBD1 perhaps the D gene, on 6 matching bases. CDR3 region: CSVGWDISYEQYF. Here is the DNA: TGCAGCGTTGGGTGGGACATCTCCTACGAGCAGTACTTC.